These 29 T cell receptor beta chains came from one sample sequenced in a study of shared clonotypes between healthy human individuals. TCRdb's table, derived via immunoSEQ multiplex PCR, lists solely in-frame clones and lacks some. The data show millions of clones, more than 85% seen once. Specimen: naive CD4+ T cells from PBMCs. Described subset: CD45RA+ positively selected. These receptors all stem from a man aged 18 to 30 in good health. Some clones in this sample may be carry-over from other donors' samples.

V and J are TRBV7-3 and TRBJ2-3; 7 bases match TRBD2. The J segment lost 5 bases and the V segment lost 2 bases, leaving 4 bases of the junction unmatched. Germline V gives CDR1 SGHTA, CDR2 FQGTGA. The CDR3 consists of 14 residues. The CDR3 is CASSLGLVGDTQYF. As DNA, the CDR3 is TGTGCCAGCAGCTTAGGACTAGTAGGAGATACGCAGTATTTT.

A remark on this clone: Within the sample, other DNA sequences also encode this same CDR3. The chain is built from TRBV6-1 and TRBJ2-7; no clear D gene. Trimming took 5 bases from V and 3 from J, leaving 8 bases between them. In germline, CDR1 is MNHNS, CDR2 SASEGT. CDR3 length equals 12 residues. CDR3 region: CASSRTFYEQYF. Written as DNA, the CDR3 is TGTGCCAGCAGTCGGACCTTCTACGAGCAGTACTTC.

The V gene is TRBV7-7, the J gene TRBJ2-7; tentative D call: TRBD1 (6 bases). There are 14 residues in the CDR3. Germline V gene sequence: CDR1 SSHAT, CDR2 FNYEAQ (reference sequence). Trimming stripped 7 bases from V and 2 bases from J, with 15 bases between. For the CDR3, the DNA is TGTGCCAGCACTTACGAACAGGGCCCCTACGAGCAGTACTTC. Its translation is CASTYEQGPYEQYF.

This clone was recorded once. This chain joins TRBV5-5 and TRBJ1-1; no clear D. The germline CDR1 and CDR2 sequences are SGHKS and YYEKEE (reference sequence). The CDR3 sequence is 14 residues long. The germline V and J ends were trimmed by 2 bases and 0 bases, with 8 bases remaining between them. CDR3 protein: CASSFAAMNTEAFF. The CDR3 coding sequence is TGTGCCAGCAGCTTTGCCGCGATGAACACTGAAGCTTTCTTT.

The chain links TRBV28 to TRBJ1-2; unclear D gene. The CDR3 runs to 14 residues. Trimming took 4 bases from V and 8 from J, leaving 17 bases between them. The V gene's germline CDR1 is MDHEN and CDR2 SYDVKM. The CDR3 sequence is CASSSSPLVRGYTF. CDR3 in DNA: TGTGCCAGCAGTTCAAGCCCCCTGGTGCGCGGCTACACCTTC.

This chain links TRBV6-5 with TRBJ2-5; D ambiguous. Germline CDR1 reads MNHEY; CDR2 reads SVGAGI. The V end was cut by 0 bases, the J end by 5 bases, with 7 bases between. CDR3 length: 13 residues. CDR3 region: CASSYSIRETQYF. The CDR3 region has the DNA TGTGCCAGCAGTTACTCGATCAGGGAGACCCAGTACTTC.

V is TRBV6-1 and J is TRBJ2-7; 10 nucleotides agree with TRBD1. J gave up 6 bases and V 7 bases, and 6 bases lay outside the gene matches. The CDR3 length is 13 residues. The germline V gene has CDR1 MNHNS and CDR2 SASEGT. The CDR3: CASKGQGIGEQYF. CDR3 nucleotide sequence: TGTGCCAGCAAGGGACAGGGGATTGGCGAGCAGTACTTC.

CDR3 sequence reads: CASSPSTGYSYNEQFF. As DNA, the CDR3 is TGTGCCAGCAGTCCCTCGACAGGGTACTCCTACAATGAGCAGTTCTTC. The V and J genes are TRBV27 and TRBJ2-1, with TRBD1 matching over 7 bases. Looked up from germline, CDR1 is MNHEY and CDR2 is SMNVEV (reference sequence). The CDR3 sequence is 16 residues long. J gave up 0 bases and V 5 bases, and 7 bases lay outside the gene matches.

The chain has TRBV18 and TRBJ1-1; unclear D gene. V lost 3 bases, J lost 0 bases, and 14 bases lay in between. This CDR3 contains 16 residues. The germline V gene has CDR1 KGHSH and CDR2 LQKENI. The CDR3 spells CASSPLSGAMNTEAFF. CDR3 DNA: TGTGCCAGCTCACCCCTCAGTGGAGCCATGAACACTGAAGCTTTCTTT.

J is TRBJ2-1 and V is TRBV13; 10 bases match TRBD2. In germline, CDR1 is PRHDT, CDR2 FYEKMQ (reference sequence). V lost 4 bases, J lost 9 bases, and 6 bases stayed unmatched. This CDR3 is 14 amino acids long. The CDR3 DNA reads as TGTGCCAGCAGCTGGTCTAGCGGGAGTGGTGAGCAGTTCTTC. Translating it yields CASSWSSGSGEQFF.

V and J are TRBV5-1 and TRBJ1-2; a weak D match, TRBD1 (6 bases). This CDR3 is 16 amino acids long. The V end was cut by 4 bases, the J end by 4 bases, with 20 bases between. Germline assignment: CDR1 SGHRS and CDR2 YFSETQ. CDR3 sequence (DNA): TGCGCCAGCAGCGAACCACAGGGCCCTCTAGCCTATGGCTACACCTTC. This codes for CASSEPQGPLAYGYTF.

The count of this clone is one. The chain joins TRBV9 to TRBJ1-2; a weak D match, TRBD1 (5 bases). Germline V CDR1 and CDR2: SGDLS, YYNGEE. CDR3 length: 19 amino acids. V lost 3 bases and J lost 0, with 24 bases in between. In nucleotides, the CDR3 is TGTGCCAGCAGCGGCCCACTCCAGGGACTTCGTGTCGCTAACTATGGCTACACCTTC. Amino acids: CASSGPLQGLRVANYGYTF.

This chain links TRBV10-1 with TRBJ1-1, with D unclear. Germline loops: CDR1 WNHNN, CDR2 SYGVQD (reference sequence). This CDR3 spans 14 amino acids. V was shortened by 2 bases and J by 5 bases, with 12 bases between the two germline ends. The CDR3 nucleotides are TGCGCCAGCAGTGAGCCACCGGGAAGGACTGAAGCTTTCTTT. Translated, it gives CASSEPPGRTEAFF.

The rearrangement links TRBV6-7 to TRBJ1-4; 12 bases agree with TRBD1. TRBV6-7 is recorded as an ORF, its role being uncertain. J lost 10 bases, V lost 5 bases, and 14 bases had no gene match. This CDR3 has 17 amino acids. The CDR3 sequence: CASSPYRDRGPKGKLFF. CDR3 DNA sequence: TGTGCCAGCAGTCCGTACCGGGACAGGGGGCCCAAGGGAAAACTGTTTTTT.

V and J are TRBV23-1 and TRBJ1-1, with D uncertain. TRBV23-1 is classed as an ORF, of uncertain function. Trimming pared 4 bases from V and 0 bases from J, leaving 18 bases between. The CDR3 sequence is 17 residues long. The CDR3, as DNA: TGCGCCAGCAGTCCCCGAGACAAGATTAAGTTGAACACTGAAGCTTTCTTT. Its translation: CASSPRDKIKLNTEAFF.

The rearrangement joins TRBV6-1 to TRBJ1-3, with D unresolved. The CDR3 loop spans 13 amino acids. CDR1 is MNHNS, CDR2 SASEGT, per germline. V was cut by 2 bases and J by 2 bases, with 4 bases left in between. This CDR3 is CASSEITGNTIYF. The CDR3 DNA sequence: TGTGCCAGCAGTGAAATCACTGGAAACACCATATATTTT.

The chain uses TRBV25-1 and TRBJ1-1; D remains ambiguous. The CDR3 loop spans 12 amino acids. V shed 3 bases and J shed 5 bases, with 7 bases lying between them. The germline V gene has CDR1 MGHDK and CDR2 SYGVNS. CDR3 loop: CASSDRRTEAFF. Here the CDR3 DNA reads TGTGCCAGCAGTGACCGCCGAACTGAAGCTTTCTTT.

The chain links TRBV7-7 to TRBJ2-5; D may be TRBD1 or TRBD2 (5 bases each). The CDR3 length is 14 residues. V lost 4 bases, J lost 5 bases, and 14 bases lay in between. The germline V gene has CDR1 SSHAT and CDR2 FNYEAQ (reference sequence). The CDR3 nucleotides are TGTGCCAGCAGCTCCGGGCCCGAGGGGGAGACCCAGTACTTC. It codes for CASSSGPEGETQYF. The full variable domain, completed using reference TRBV7-7 and TRBJ2-5, is GAGVSQSPRYKVTKRGQDVTLRCDPISSHATLYWYQQALGQGPEFLTYFNYEAQPDKSGLPSDRFSAERPEGSISTLTIQRTEQRDSAMYRCASSSGPEGETQYFGPGTRLLVL.

This clone appeared once. The chain recombines TRBV28 with TRBJ2-7, with 11 bases fitting TRBD2. Per the germline V gene, CDR1 is MDHEN and CDR2 is SYDVKM. This CDR3 spans 15 amino acids. Unmatched junction bases numbered 7, after V lost 6 bases and J lost 3 bases. CDR3 DNA sequence: TGTGCCAGCAGCCAAACTAGCGGGAGAATCTACGAGCAGTACTTC. Amino acids: CASSQTSGRIYEQYF.

The chain is built from TRBV7-2 and TRBJ1-2; 7 bases map to TRBD1. Germline V gives CDR1 SGHTA, CDR2 FQGNSA. There are 14 residues in the CDR3. Trimming took 5 bases from V and 7 from J; bases not matched to a gene: 10. DNA for the CDR3: TGTGCCAGCAGCCCGACAGGGAGAGAAATTGGCTACACCTTC. Translating it yields CASSPTGREIGYTF.

The chain employs TRBV7-9 and TRBJ1-2; 10 bases match TRBD1. Trimming at V came to 3 bases and at J to 3 bases, leaving 4 bases not matched to a gene. The germline CDR1 and CDR2 sequences are SEHNR and FQNEAQ (reference sequence). This CDR3 spans 15 amino acids. CDR3: CASSLGTGAHYGYTF. CDR3 bases: TGTGCCAGCAGCTTGGGGACAGGGGCCCACTATGGCTACACCTTC.

The CDR3 loop reads CASSRTDRVDTQYF. The CDR3 DNA sequence: TGTGCCAGTAGCCGAACCGACAGGGTGGATACGCAGTATTTT. This chain joins TRBV19 and TRBJ2-3; 7 positions match TRBD1. J lost 6 bases, V lost 6 bases, and 9 bases had no gene match. CDR1 is LNHDA, CDR2 SQIVND, per germline (reference sequence). This CDR3 is 14 amino acids long.

This chain connects TRBV2 to TRBJ2-2; D is tentatively TRBD1 or TRBD2 (5 bases each). This CDR3 spans 16 amino acids. Germline CDR1 SNHLY, CDR2 FYNNEI. V lost 1 base and J 5 bases, leaving 14 bases between the germline ends. CDR3 in amino acids: CASSEDVRGGTGELFF. The CDR3 DNA reads as TGTGCCAGCAGTGAAGACGTGAGGGGTGGTACCGGGGAGCTGTTTTTT. Using reference TRBV2 and TRBJ2-2 for the parts outside the CDR3, the full variable domain is EPEVTQTPSHQVTQMGQEVILRCVPISNHLYFYWYRQILGQKVEFLVSFYNNEISEKSEIFDDQFSVERPDGSNFTLKIRSTKLEDSAMYFCASSEDVRGGTGELFFGEGSRLTVL.

The rearrangement joins TRBV5-1 to TRBJ2-1; D is unresolved. The CDR3 has 15 amino acids. Deletions cut 2 bases from V and 1 base from J, with 10 bases between. Germline-derived CDR1 and CDR2 are SGHRS and YFSETQ. The CDR3 DNA reads TGCGCCAGCAGCTTAAGTTTAGGATCCTACAATGAGCAGTTCTTC. Translated: CASSLSLGSYNEQFF.

The chain recombines TRBV27 with TRBJ2-2, with 7 bases fitting TRBD1. CDR1 is MNHEY, CDR2 SMNVEV, per germline (reference sequence). The CDR3 runs 14 residues. The trim removed 5 bases at V and 4 bases at J, leaving 4 bases unmatched. The CDR3, as DNA: TGTGCCAGCAGTGTACAGGGGCCCACCGGGGAGCTGTTTTTT. Amino acids: CASSVQGPTGELFF.

The chain recombines TRBV2 with TRBJ2-7; no clear D. V lost 5 bases, J lost 6 bases, and 14 bases lay in between. The CDR3 has 13 amino acids. Germline V lookup: CDR1 SNHLY, CDR2 FYNNEI. In nucleotides, the CDR3 is TGTGCCAGCAGTACGCTCTCCACGGGCGAGCAGTACTTC. This codes for CASSTLSTGEQYF.

The rearrangement joins TRBV7-2 to TRBJ2-3; D call uncertain. Germline V gives CDR1 SGHTA, CDR2 FQGNSA. V lost 4 bases, J lost 2 bases, and 16 bases lay in between. The CDR3 has 16 amino acids. CDR3 sequence (DNA): TGTGCCAGCAGCTCCACCCCCAGACTTTACACAGATACGCAGTATTTT. It is translated as CASSSTPRLYTDTQYF. The whole variable domain, remainder taken from reference TRBV7-2 and TRBJ2-3, is GAGVSQSPSNKVTEKGKDVELRCDPISGHTALYWYRQSLGQGLEFLIYFQGNSAPDKSGLPSDRFSAERTGGSVSTLTIQRTQQEDSAVYLCASSSTPRLYTDTQYFGPGTRLTVL.

The chain employs TRBV6-1 and TRBJ2-7, with TRBD2 matching over 8 bases. This CDR3 has 16 amino acids. CDR1 and CDR2 from the germline V gene are MNHNS and SASEGT. Losses at the gene ends were 1 base for V and 0 bases for J; bases not matched to a gene: 5. CDR3 DNA: TGTGCCAGCAGTGAAGTATTTAGCGGGACCTCCTACGAGCAGTACTTC. The encoded protein is CASSEVFSGTSYEQYF.

The gene calls are TRBV14 and TRBJ2-7; tentatively, D is TRBD1 (6 bases). The CDR3 is 15 amino acids. Germline values: CDR1 SGHDN, CDR2 FVKESK. V was clipped by 3 bases and J by 2 bases, with 14 bases between them. CDR3 coding DNA: TGTGCCAGCAGCCACGACTACAGGGTTCCCTACGAGCAGTACTTC. It translates to CASSHDYRVPYEQYF. Using reference TRBV14 and TRBJ2-7 for the parts outside the CDR3, the full variable domain is EAGVTQFPSHSVIEKGQTVTLRCDPISGHDNLYWYRRVMGKEIKFLLHFVKESKQDESGMPNNRFLAERTGGTYSTLKVQPAELEDSGVYFCASSHDYRVPYEQYFGPGTRLTVT.